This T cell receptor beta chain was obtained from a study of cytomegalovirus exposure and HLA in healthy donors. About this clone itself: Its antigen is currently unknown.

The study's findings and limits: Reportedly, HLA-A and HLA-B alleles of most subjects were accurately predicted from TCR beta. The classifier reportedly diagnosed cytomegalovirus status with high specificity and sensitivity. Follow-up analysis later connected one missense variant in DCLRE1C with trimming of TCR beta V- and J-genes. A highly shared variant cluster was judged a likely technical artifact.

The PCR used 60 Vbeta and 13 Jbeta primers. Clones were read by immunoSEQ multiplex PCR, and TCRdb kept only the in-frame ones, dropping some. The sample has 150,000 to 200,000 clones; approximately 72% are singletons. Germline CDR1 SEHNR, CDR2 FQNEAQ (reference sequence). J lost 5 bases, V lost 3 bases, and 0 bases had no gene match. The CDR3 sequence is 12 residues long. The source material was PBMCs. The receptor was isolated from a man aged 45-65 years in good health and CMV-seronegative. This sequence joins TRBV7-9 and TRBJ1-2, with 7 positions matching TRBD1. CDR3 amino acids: CASSLTGYGYTF. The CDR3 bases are TGTGCCAGCAGCTTGACAGGGTATGGCTACACCTTC. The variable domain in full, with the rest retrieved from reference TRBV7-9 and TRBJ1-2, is DTGVSQNPRHKITKRGQNVTFRCDPISEHNRLYWYRQTLGQGPEFLTYFQNEAQLEKSRLLSDRFSAERPKGSFSTLEIQRTEQGDSAMYLCASSLTGYGYTFGSGTRLTVV.